This T cell receptor (beta chain) was retrieved from a study of blood T cell repertoires in COVID-19. The overall study: From T cells, B-cell-depleted T cells, or PBMCs came the material, which was cDNA or gDNA.

This clone was detected once. Original methodology: For nucleated cells, counts were estimated from reference gene primer amplification. Assay used: immunoSEQ multiplex PCR; TCRdb lists only in-frame clones, some missing. V and J calls and clone size are those listed in that table; D and trimming were worked out from the DNA. The sample lists approximately 300,000 clones; about nine tenths were seen once. Trimming took 2 bases from V and 6 from J; bases not matched to a gene: 4. This CDR3 spans 15 amino acids. Germline-derived CDR1 and CDR2 are MNHNS and SASEGT. This receptor was identified in a man aged 55-75 years who had recovered from COVID-19. Sequences were obtained from PBMCs or T cells enriched from blood (not recorded which). The chain has TRBV6-1 and TRBJ1-6; 7 bases map to TRBD1. CDR3 amino acids: CASSEQGQTNSPLHF. CDR3 sequence (DNA): TGTGCCAGCAGTGAACAGGGACAGACTAATTCACCCCTCCACTTT.